This entry is about one T cell receptor beta chain. How the authors handled the data: Filtering differed because ImmunoSEQ produced junction-only sequences that carried no quality scores. The assay was immunoSEQ multiplex PCR, and TCRdb's table has in-frame clones only and misses some. For V, J and clone size, that table is used; D and trimming come from the DNA. The data show approximately 2,000,000 clones, about 93% seen once. This CDR3 spans 15 amino acids. The V end lost 0 bases, the J end lost 1 base, and 10 bases lay between the germline ends. Germline lookup yields CDR1 SGDLS and CDR2 YYNGEE. These data are taken from a study of shared clonotypes between healthy human individuals. CD8 cells classed as naive were CD45RO-negative and positively selected for CCR7, excluding terminally differentiated effector memory CD45RA+ cells.

This clonotype was obtained from a man between 18 and 35 years old in good health. Some clones in this sample may be carry-over from other donors' samples. Sequencing was done on a sample of naive CD8+ T cells from PBMCs. The V call is TRBV9, the J call TRBJ2-5; D unresolved. The CDR3: CASSVGGVGQETQYF. CDR3 coding DNA: TGTGCCAGCAGCGTAGGTGGGGTGGGCCAAGAGACCCAGTACTTC. Full variable domain (rest looked up from reference TRBV9 and TRBJ2-5): DSGVTQTPKHLITATGQRVTLRCSPRSGDLSVYWYQQSLDQGLQFLIQYYNGEERAKGNILERFSAQQFPDLHSELNLSSLELGDSALYFCASSVGGVGQETQYFGPGTRLLVL.